The clone carrying this TCR beta chain was detected many times. No antigen is known for it. The length of the CDR3 is 18 residues. Unmatched junction bases numbered 12, after V lost 0 bases and J lost 5 bases. CDR1 and CDR2 from the germline V gene are SGHDN and FVKESK. Using quantitative 5'-RACE with molecular barcodes, the authors made TCR beta libraries. TCRdb fed the 5' RACE reads into MiXCR, producing one record per CDR3 protein. Among some 140,000 distinct CDR3 sequences, roughly 8.4% were seen once, and the ten largest hold 7.3%. The source of the sample is a study of CD8 T cells in ankylosing spondylitis. General study results and limits: Disease-linked clones reportedly showed significant enrichment in matched ankylosing spondylitis synovial fluid.

What was sequenced was synovial fluid, either unsorted or a sorted T cell fraction (not recorded which). The sequence came from a male donor with ankylosing spondylitis. V gene TRBV14 combines with J gene TRBJ2-1, with 8 positions matching TRBD1. The CDR3 DNA follows: TGTGCCAGCAGCCAAGACTATTTTAGGACAGGGCTTAACAATGAGCAGTTCTTC. Translated, it gives CASSQDYFRTGLNNEQFF.